These 24 T cell receptor beta chains share one sample of origin, sequenced in a study of OX40 agonist ivuxolimab in advanced cancers. Repertoires were generated with immunoSEQ multiplex PCR, while TCRdb's copy carries only in-frame clones and drops some. Among 75,000 to 100,000 clones listed, 65% to 90% were seen once. The starting material was CD4+ or CD8+ T cells sorted from blood, obtained in a trial of the OX40 agonist ivuxolimab. The source of these receptors is an adult with an advanced solid tumor such as melanoma, head and neck, liver or kidney cancer.

A note on this clone: The germline gene is not matched at one end of the junction; a read error may be the cause. The genes are TRBV30 and TRBJ1-2; D unclear. This CDR3 comprises 15 residues. Germline loops: CDR1 GTSNPN, CDR2 SVGIG (reference sequence). CDR3 sequence (DNA): TGTGCCTGGAGGGATTACGACCCTCTAGGTCCGGCTTCACACTTC. Amino acids: CAWRDYDPLGPASHF.

The chain joins TRBV6-6 to TRBJ2-2; 7 nucleotides line up with TRBD1. The CDR3 runs 13 residues. Trimming cost V 8 bases and J 4 bases; bases outside gene matches: 4. CDR1 and CDR2 (germline): MNHNY, SVGAGI (reference sequence). In DNA, the CDR3 is TGTGCCAGCTCCTACAGGGGCACCGGGGAGCTGTTTTTT. This gives the protein CASSYRGTGELFF.

The V gene is TRBV27, the J gene TRBJ2-7, with 7 bases identical to TRBD2. The CDR3 contains 15 residues. The ends lost 4 bases at V and 3 bases at J; junction bases unmatched: 9. Germline V CDR1 and CDR2: MNHEY, SMNVEV (reference sequence). CDR3 nucleotide sequence: TGTGCCAGCAGTTCGGCAGGCGGGGGTATCTACGAGCAGTACTTC. Residues: CASSSAGGGIYEQYF.

J is TRBJ2-1 and V is TRBV9; D is unclear. The V end was cut by 2 bases, the J end by 7 bases, with 13 bases between. The CDR3 has 14 amino acids. The germline V gene encodes CDR1 SGDLS and CDR2 YYNGEE. For the CDR3, the DNA is TGTGCCAGCAGCGTCCTACTGAAAGGGAATGAGCAGTTCTTC. Protein sequence: CASSVLLKGNEQFF.

The chain recombines TRBV5-1 with TRBJ2-3; 8 bases are a match to TRBD1. The V gene end was trimmed by 4 bases and the J gene end by 3 bases; junction bases not matched to a gene: 4. The CDR3 extends over 14 amino acids. Germline lookup yields CDR1 SGHRS and CDR2 YFSETQ. The CDR3 loop is CASSLRTGTDTQYF. DNA of the CDR3: TGCGCCAGCAGCCTCCGGACAGGGACAGATACGCAGTATTTT.

V and J are TRBV7-9 and TRBJ2-7; D ambiguous. CDR1 SEHNR and CDR2 FQNEAQ come from the germline V gene (reference sequence). The CDR3 runs to 13 residues. V was trimmed by 4 bases and J by 1 base, leaving 8 bases between them. This CDR3 is CASSSPLSYEQYF. The DNA of the CDR3 is TGTGCCAGCAGCTCACCTCTATCCTACGAGCAGTACTTC.

The rearrangement links TRBV28 to TRBJ1-1, with 7 bases that match TRBD1. Germline values: CDR1 MDHEN, CDR2 SYDVKM. CDR3 length: 15 amino acids. Unmatched junction bases numbered 8, after V lost 6 bases and J lost 1 base. The CDR3 loop is CASSSGGHRNTEAFF. The CDR3 coding sequence is TGTGCCAGCAGCTCAGGGGGACATCGGAACACTGAAGCTTTCTTT.

This clone came up a few times. This sequence joins TRBV16 and TRBJ1-1; D might be TRBD1 (5 bases). From germline, CDR1 is KGHSY and CDR2 FQNENV. CDR3 size: 13 residues. Between the trimmed V and J ends, which lost 2 bases and 2 bases, there was a span of 6 bases. The CDR3 loop is CASSQGGNTEAFF. CDR3 nucleotide sequence: TGTGCCAGCAGCCAAGGGGGAAACACTGAAGCTTTCTTT.

The rearrangement links TRBV5-1 to TRBJ2-5, with 7 nucleotides matching TRBD2. Germline lookup yields CDR1 SGHRS and CDR2 YFSETQ. Germline trimming cut 0 bases from V and 4 bases from J; bases unmatched to any gene: 6. This CDR3 has 15 residues. The chain's CDR3 is CASSLGSAGAETQYF. The CDR3 DNA sequence: TGCGCCAGCAGCTTGGGGTCGGCGGGAGCAGAGACCCAGTACTTC.

The chain is built from TRBV19 and TRBJ2-2, with TRBD1 matching over 10 bases. Losses at the gene ends were 10 bases for V and 7 bases for J; bases not matched to a gene: 15. The CDR3 extends over 16 amino acids. Per the germline V gene, CDR1 is LNHDA and CDR2 is SQIVND (reference sequence). The CDR3 loop is CATKKIGTGASGELFF. For the CDR3, the DNA is TGTGCCACCAAGAAAATTGGGACAGGGGCGAGCGGGGAGCTGTTTTTT.

This rearrangement joins TRBV7-2 to TRBJ1-1, with D hard to call. The CDR3 has 14 amino acids. V was shortened by 1 base and J by 2 bases, with 8 bases between the two germline ends. Germline V gene sequence: CDR1 SGHTA, CDR2 FQGNSA. The CDR3 loop reads CASSLGQANTEAFF. The CDR3 bases are TGTGCCAGCAGCTTAGGGCAGGCCAACACTGAAGCTTTCTTT.

This clone showed up just once. The chain employs TRBV9 and TRBJ2-6; D unresolved. Trimming pared 3 bases from V and 0 bases from J, leaving 10 bases between. CDR1 and CDR2 (germline): SGDLS, YYNGEE. CDR3 length equals 16 residues. In DNA, the CDR3 is TGTGCCAGCAGCGCGACCGTAAGCTCTGGGGCCAACGTCCTGACTTTC. This sequence encodes CASSATVSSGANVLTF. Full variable domain (remainder filled in from reference TRBV9 and TRBJ2-6): DSGVTQTPKHLITATGQRVTLRCSPRSGDLSVYWYQQSLDQGLQFLIQYYNGEERAKGNILERFSAQQFPDLHSELNLSSLELGDSALYFCASSATVSSGANVLTFGAGSRLTVL.

V is TRBV4-3 and J is TRBJ2-3; D ambiguous. The germline CDR1 and CDR2 sequences are LGHNA and YSLEER. Deletions cut 0 bases from V and 2 bases from J, with 15 bases between. The CDR3 has 17 residues. The DNA of the CDR3 is TGCGCCAGCAGCCAAGATAACTCTGTTGGGTACACAGATACGCAGTATTTT. Translating gives CASSQDNSVGYTDTQYF.

V and J are TRBV11-2 and TRBJ1-6; D is unclear. Trimming took 5 bases from V and 9 from J, leaving 17 bases between them. The CDR3 has 15 residues. Germline assignment: CDR1 SGHAT and CDR2 FQNNGV. CDR3 sequence: CASSRTVVEGSPLHF. The CDR3 nucleotides read TGTGCCAGCAGCCGGACCGTGGTGGAAGGTTCACCCCTCCACTTT.

The chain employs TRBV18 and TRBJ1-6; D might be TRBD1 (6 bases). The CDR3 length is 16 residues. Germline CDR1 KGHSH, CDR2 LQKENI. V gave up 2 bases and J gave up 10 bases, with 18 bases separating them. As DNA, the CDR3 is TGTGCCAGCTCACCAGACGGAGGCAGGGGAATCTCACCCCTCCACTTT. This gives the protein CASSPDGGRGISPLHF. Filled out from reference TRBV18 and TRBJ1-6, the complete variable domain reads NAGVMQNPRHLVRRRGQEARLRCSPMKGHSHVYWYRQLPEEGLKFMVYLQKENIIDESGMPKERFSAEFPKEGPSILRIQQVVRGDSAAYFCASSPDGGRGISPLHFGNGTRLTVT.

The chain carries TRBV16 and TRBJ1-2; D unresolved. This CDR3 is built from 14 residues. The germline V gene encodes CDR1 KGHSY and CDR2 FQNENV. V lost 0 bases, J lost 2 bases, and 7 bases lay in between. The CDR3 nucleotides read TGTGCCAGCAGCCAATCGAACGGAAACTATGGCTACACCTTC. Its protein product is CASSQSNGNYGYTF.

This chain joins TRBV28 and TRBJ1-4; possible D gene TRBD1, 6 bases. The CDR3 is 16 residues long. V was clipped by 4 bases and J by 0 bases, with 12 bases between them. CDR1 is MDHEN and CDR2 is SYDVKM in the germline V gene. This CDR3 reads CASSSEGGPTNEKLFF. For the CDR3, the DNA is TGTGCCAGCAGTTCTGAGGGGGGCCCAACTAATGAAAAACTGTTTTTT.

J is TRBJ2-5 and V is TRBV4-3; 7 positions agree with TRBD1. The trim removed 1 base at V and 4 bases at J, leaving 6 bases unmatched. In germline, CDR1 is LGHNA, CDR2 YSLEER. This CDR3 is built from 15 residues. In DNA form, the CDR3 reads TGCGCCAGCAGCCAAGGTACAGGGGTTGGAGAGACCCAGTACTTC. This translates into CASSQGTGVGETQYF.

The chain combines TRBV28 with TRBJ2-2; 12 nucleotides align to TRBD2. This CDR3 region has 17 residues. Trimming at V came to 5 bases and at J to 1 base, leaving 5 bases not matched to a gene. Germline-derived CDR1 and CDR2 are MDHEN and SYDVKM. The CDR3 bases are TGTGCCAGCAGTCGCCCGGGACTAGCGGGGAACACCGGGGAGCTGTTTTTT. Protein: CASSRPGLAGNTGELFF. Full variable domain (missing parts from reference TRBV28 and TRBJ2-2): DVKVTQSSRYLVKRTGEKVFLECVQDMDHENMFWYRQDPGLGLRLIYFSYDVKMKEKGDIPEGYSVSREKKERFSLILESASTNQTSMYLCASSRPGLAGNTGELFFGEGSRLTVL.

The gene calls are TRBV5-1 and TRBJ1-1, with D perhaps matching TRBD1 (6 bases). CDR1 is SGHRS and CDR2 is YFSETQ in the germline V gene. With 1 base removed from V and 7 bases from J, the gap between germline ends came to 17 bases. This CDR3 region has 15 residues. Here the CDR3 DNA reads TGCGCCAGCAGCTTGTTTGGCAGGGGTGAGGATGAAGCTTTCTTT. Encoded protein: CASSLFGRGEDEAFF.

Written as DNA, the CDR3 is TGTGCCAGCAGCCAAGATAAACGGGTTTACGGTTCACCCCTCCACTTT. Residues: CASSQDKRVYGSPLHF. The chain is built from TRBV14 and TRBJ1-6; D unclear. Trimming shortened V by 0 bases and J by 9 bases, and 15 bases separated the two germline ends. This CDR3 spans 16 amino acids. Looked up from germline, CDR1 is SGHDN and CDR2 is FVKESK.

This clone has a single count. V gene TRBV7-8 combines with J gene TRBJ2-7, with 11 bases matching TRBD2. CDR1 is SGHVS, CDR2 FQNEAQ, per germline. V was pared by 0 bases and J by 5 bases, with 9 bases of the junction left unmatched. The CDR3 contains 17 residues. CDR3 coding DNA: TGTGCCAGCAGCTTAGCGATGGTAGCGGGGGGGCCCCACGAGCAGTACTTC. Its protein is CASSLAMVAGGPHEQYF.

V and J are TRBV2 and TRBJ2-2; perhaps TRBD1 as D (6 bases). V was clipped by 6 bases and J by 5 bases, with 13 bases between them. The CDR3 covers 14 residues. Germline lookup yields CDR1 SNHLY and CDR2 FYNNEI. The CDR3 here is CASRGQPGTGELFF. DNA of the CDR3: TGTGCCAGCAGAGGACAGCCAGGAACCGGGGAGCTGTTTTTT.

This chain links TRBV5-8 with TRBJ2-3, with no clear D. The ends were cut back, 4 bases at V and 4 bases at J, with 16 bases in the middle. Germline loops: CDR1 SGHTS, CDR2 YDEGEE. The CDR3 is 15 residues long. As DNA, the CDR3 is TGTGCCAGCAGCCCGTATGGTACGACGGCAGATACGCAGTATTTT. It encodes CASSPYGTTADTQYF. Full variable domain (rest looked up from reference TRBV5-8 and TRBJ2-3): EAGVTQSPTHLIKTRGQQATLRCSPISGHTSVYWYQQALGLGLQFLLWYDEGEERNRGNFPPRFSGRQFPNYSSELNVNALELEDSALYLCASSPYGTTADTQYFGPGTRLTVL.